This T cell receptor (beta chain) was captured in a study of T-cell reconstitution after alpha-beta-depleted transplantation in children. In this sample, this clonotype turned up many times. Its antigen is not known. Study-wide results and limits: Approximately two months post-transplant, alpha-beta T cells reportedly originated from several hundred expanded graft clones. Fresh T-cell production supplied most of the T-cell counts and diversity seen one year after transplant.

Unique molecular identifiers were used in preparing the TCRbeta library. TCRdb called the PCR reads again in MiXCR, with one record for every CDR3 protein. The repertoire has approximately 300,000 distinct CDR3 sequences, over 7% of them found once; the top ten carry around 10%. The length of the CDR3 is 14 residues. J lost 2 bases, V lost 4 bases, and 3 bases had no gene match. Germline V gene lookup returns CDR1 SGHRS and CDR2 YFSETQ. The source was peripheral blood, collected 360 days after TCRalphabeta/CD19-depleted stem cell transplant. The TCR was taken from a female patient aged 2-10 years who had a stem cell transplant for Fanconi anemia, so the T cells may come from the graft donor. The rearrangement uses TRBV5-1 and TRBJ1-5; 7 bases align to TRBD1. The CDR3, as DNA: TGCGCCAGCAGCGTAGGGACAGGCAATCAGCCCCAGCATTTT. Its protein product is CASSVGTGNQPQHF. Using reference TRBV5-1 and TRBJ1-5 for the parts outside the CDR3, the full variable domain is KAGVTQTPRYLIKTRGQQVTLSCSPISGHRSVSWYQQTPGQGLQFLFEYFSETQRNKGNFPGRFSGRQFSNSRSEMNVSTLELGDSALYLCASSVGTGNQPQHFGDGTRLSIL.